This T cell receptor beta chain was recorded in a study of cytomegalovirus exposure and HLA in healthy donors. Study conclusions and caveats: Cytomegalovirus-associated status was assigned to some 160 TCR beta chains.

This clone appeared a few times. Its target is not known. The PCR made use of 60 Vbeta and 13 Jbeta primers. Data came from immunoSEQ multiplex PCR; TCRdb stores just in-frame clones and leaves some out. The sample has about 130,000 clones; about 10% are singletons. CDR3 length equals 15 residues. Germline V gene lookup returns CDR1 MNHEY and CDR2 SMNVEV (reference sequence). The ends were cut back, 4 bases at V and 5 bases at J, with 17 bases in the middle. This sequence was found in a young woman in good health and CMV-seropositive. V and J are TRBV27 and TRBJ2-5; maybe TRBD1 (5 bases). Sample: PBMCs. The chain's CDR3 is CASSSRPRQYETQYF. DNA for the CDR3: TGTGCCAGCAGTTCACGGCCCCGACAGTACGAGACCCAGTACTTC.